The 20 T cell receptor beta chains below were found in one sample sequenced in a study of cytomegalovirus exposure and HLA in healthy donors. Profiled with immunoSEQ multiplex PCR; TCRdb holds only in-frame clones, not every one. The table has over 55,000 clones, roughly 96% seen once. Input material: PBMCs. These receptor sequences come from a man aged 18 to 35 in good health and CMV-seronegative.

The V gene is TRBV18, the J gene TRBJ2-6; unclear D gene. The CDR3 runs to 15 residues. Germline CDR1 and CDR2: KGHSH and LQKENI. The V end lost 3 bases, the J end lost 1 base, and 7 bases lay between the germline ends. The CDR3 DNA reads TGTGCCAGCTCACCCCGACAATCTGGGGCCAACGTCCTGACTTTC. Protein sequence: CASSPRQSGANVLTF.

This chain connects TRBV9 to TRBJ2-5, with D perhaps TRBD1 (5 bases). CDR3 length equals 14 residues. Germline CDR1 and CDR2: SGDLS and YYNGEE. The V end was cut by 0 bases, the J end by 5 bases, with 11 bases between. The chain's CDR3 is CASSVGSGSETQYF. The CDR3 bases are TGTGCCAGCAGCGTAGGGTCAGGGTCGGAGACCCAGTACTTC.

The chain recombines TRBV5-6 with TRBJ2-1; a possible D gene is TRBD2 (5 bases). Between the trimmed V and J ends, which lost 0 bases and 4 bases, there was a span of 5 bases. Germline loops: CDR1 SGHDT, CDR2 YYEEEE. The CDR3 length is 13 residues. The CDR3 sequence is CASSLGGYNEQFF. The CDR3, as DNA: TGTGCCAGCAGCTTGGGCGGGTACAATGAGCAGTTCTTC. The variable domain in full, completed from reference TRBV5-6 and TRBJ2-1, reads DAGVTQSPTHLIKTRGQQVTLRCSPKSGHDTVSWYQQALGQGPQFIFQYYEEEERQRGNFPDRFSGHQFPNYSSELNVNALLLGDSALYLCASSLGGYNEQFFGPGTRLTVL.

This sequence joins TRBV6-6 and TRBJ1-4; 8 bases are a match to TRBD1. From germline, CDR1 is MNHNY and CDR2 SVGAGI (reference sequence). CDR3 length: 14 amino acids. Trimming cost V 2 bases and J 6 bases; bases outside gene matches: 2. CDR3 sequence (DNA): TGTGCCAGCAGTTACGGACAGGGCGATGAAAAACTGTTTTTT. It yields the protein CASSYGQGDEKLFF.

The chain couples TRBV30 to TRBJ2-7; D gene ambiguous. V lost 0 bases and J 6 bases, leaving 6 bases between the germline ends. Germline V gives CDR1 GTSNPN, CDR2 SVGIG (reference sequence). The CDR3 length is 11 residues. The CDR3 loop is CAWSVTAEQYF. DNA of the CDR3: TGTGCCTGGAGTGTCACAGCCGAGCAGTACTTC.

The V call is TRBV4-3, the J call TRBJ1-2; TRBD1 matches 9 bases. Germline assignment: CDR1 LGHNA and CDR2 YSLEER. With V trimmed by 4 bases and J by 0 bases, 3 bases remained unmatched. The CDR3 covers 15 residues. The CDR3 DNA sequence: TGCGCCAGCAGCCCCCGGGACAGGGCTAACTATGGCTACACCTTC. Protein sequence: CASSPRDRANYGYTF.

This chain links TRBV14 with TRBJ2-1; D may be TRBD2 (6 bases). V was cut by 1 base and J by 13 bases, with 23 bases left in between. CDR3 length: 16 residues. Germline-derived CDR1 and CDR2 are SGHDN and FVKESK. The CDR3 region has the DNA TGTGCCAGCAGCCAAGGCCGGAGAGCACTACTAGCTTATCAGTTCTTC. Translation: CASSQGRRALLAYQFF.

The chain recombines TRBV6-1 with TRBJ2-7, with 11 bases lining up with TRBD1. V dropped 3 bases and J dropped 3; count of bases not matched to a gene: 7. The germline V gene has CDR1 MNHNS and CDR2 SASEGT. This CDR3 is built from 16 residues. The CDR3 is CASSDVSGTGGYEQYF. CDR3 in DNA: TGTGCCAGCAGTGATGTCTCGGGGACAGGGGGCTACGAGCAGTACTTC.

V is TRBV18 and J is TRBJ1-1; D possibly corresponds to TRBD1 (6 bases). Deletions cut 2 bases from V and 1 base from J, with 26 bases between. CDR1 KGHSH and CDR2 LQKENI come from the germline V gene. The CDR3 covers 20 residues. CDR3 sequence (DNA): TGTGCCAGCTCACCAAGTTTTTTCACCACTTGGACAGTCGAGAACACTGAAGCTTTCTTT. It codes for CASSPSFFTTWTVENTEAFF.

The V call is TRBV10-1, the J call TRBJ2-3, with 12 positions matching TRBD2. V lost 3 bases to trimming and J lost 2 bases; unmatched junction nucleotides: 3. Germline CDR1 and CDR2: WNHNN and SYGVQD (reference sequence). This CDR3 contains 16 residues. CDR3 in amino acids: CASSDRTSGITDTQYF. The CDR3 nucleotides read TGCGCCAGCAGTGACCGGACTAGCGGGATCACAGATACGCAGTATTTT.

The chain has TRBV27 and TRBJ2-7; 7 bases are shared with TRBD1. V shed 5 bases, J shed 6 bases, and the junction held 16 bases outside the gene matches. Germline loops: CDR1 MNHEY, CDR2 SMNVEV (reference sequence). This CDR3 contains 16 residues. The chain's CDR3 is CASSTRTGTIPGEQYF. CDR3 nucleotides: TGTGCCAGCAGTACACGGACAGGCACTATCCCTGGCGAGCAGTACTTC.

The chain uses TRBV18 and TRBJ2-1; perhaps TRBD2 as D (5 bases). The V gene's germline CDR1 is KGHSH and CDR2 LQKENI. The V gene lost 3 bases and the J gene lost 0 bases, with 21 bases spanning the gap. There are 19 residues in the CDR3. The CDR3 DNA reads as TGTGCCAGCTCACCCGAGGGCCTAGGGATCGTGGGCTCCTACAATGAGCAGTTCTTC. Translating gives CASSPEGLGIVGSYNEQFF.

This clone appeared a single time. The V gene is TRBV29-1, the J gene TRBJ2-7; 11 bases line up with TRBD1. CDR1 and CDR2 (germline): SQVTM, ANQGSEA. The CDR3 extends over 12 amino acids. J was trimmed by 7 bases and V by 7 bases; bases with no gene match: 6. Written as DNA, the CDR3 is TGCAGCGCTCTGGGACAGGGGGGTGAGCAGTACTTC. This gives the protein CSALGQGGEQYF.

The rearrangement uses TRBV29-1 and TRBJ1-5; TRBD1 matches 7 bases. Per the germline V gene, CDR1 is SQVTM and CDR2 is ANQGSEA. The length of the CDR3 is 14 residues. The ends lost 6 bases at V and 1 base at J; junction bases unmatched: 6. The CDR3 bases are TGCAGCGTCCGACAGGGCGGGAGCAATCAGCCCCAGCATTTT. Its protein is CSVRQGGSNQPQHF.

The chain employs TRBV4-1 and TRBJ2-7, with 10 bases that match TRBD1. The CDR3 totals 14 residues. V trimming: 4 bases; J trimming: 3 bases; junction bases outside the gene matches: 3. Germline V gene data show CDR1 as MGHRA and CDR2 as YSYEKL. In nucleotides, the CDR3 is TGCGCCAGCAGCCTAGACAGGGGGCGCTACGAGCAGTACTTC. Protein product: CASSLDRGRYEQYF.

The chain employs TRBV27 and TRBJ2-3; possibly TRBD1 for D (6 bases). The CDR3 is made up of 12 amino acids. Germline assignment: CDR1 MNHEY and CDR2 SMNVEV (reference sequence). The V and J ends lost 11 bases and 2 bases respectively, with 11 bases between them. CDR3 in DNA: TGTGCCTGTCAGGGGATCACAGATACGCAGTATTTT. As protein: CACQGITDTQYF.

The chain couples TRBV7-2 to TRBJ2-7; 7 bases align to TRBD1. V was clipped by 5 bases and J by 1 base; unmatched bases: 8. CDR1 and CDR2 from the germline V gene are SGHTA and FQGNSA. The CDR3 consists of 15 residues. The CDR3 loop reads CASSRGTAVSYEQYF. CDR3 nucleotide sequence: TGTGCCAGCAGCAGGGGGACAGCAGTTTCCTACGAGCAGTACTTC.

The V call is TRBV6-4, the J call TRBJ2-1; 9 bases match TRBD2. V was clipped by 0 bases and J by 3 bases; unmatched bases: 3. The CDR3 extends over 16 amino acids. Germline CDR1 and CDR2: MRHNA and SNTAGT. CDR3 protein: CASSDSAGGDYNEQFF. DNA of the CDR3: TGTGCCAGCAGTGACTCGGCGGGAGGGGACTACAATGAGCAGTTCTTC.

The rearrangement joins TRBV9 to TRBJ2-1; perhaps TRBD2 as D (6 bases). CDR1 is SGDLS and CDR2 is YYNGEE in the germline V gene. The CDR3 runs 16 residues. V was pared by 1 base and J by 0 bases, with 11 bases between. The CDR3, as DNA: TGTGCCAGCAGCGTAAGGGACTTGAGCTCCTACAATGAGCAGTTCTTC. Protein: CASSVRDLSSYNEQFF.

The rearrangement links TRBV19 to TRBJ1-2; a possible D gene is TRBD1 (6 bases). The V gene's germline CDR1 is LNHDA and CDR2 SQIVND (reference sequence). Trimming shortened V by 9 bases and J by 3 bases, and 14 bases separated the two germline ends. The CDR3 spans 13 residues. Here the CDR3 reads CASNPRTDYGYTF. CDR3 nucleotide sequence: TGTGCCAGCAACCCTCGGACAGACTATGGCTACACCTTC.